A selection of T cell receptor beta chains follows, all from one sample in a study of cytomegalovirus exposure and HLA in healthy donors. Produced via immunoSEQ multiplex PCR; TCRdb's table is partial and in-frame only. The data contain about 120,000 clones, roughly 80% of them singletons. The sequenced sample consisted of PBMCs. Receptor source: a man between 18 and 29 years old in good health and CMV-seropositive. Both conserved end residues are part of each CDR3. D genes are given only for firm matches. Rows may omit the clone size; those that give it use once, few, many or a size class.

size,D,V,J,CDR3,DNA
once,.,TRBV29-1,TRBJ2-7,CSVGTSYEQYF,TGCAGCGTTGGGACATCTTACGAGCAGTACTTC
.,TRBD1,TRBV2,TRBJ2-5,CASSGTGEETQYF,TGTGCCAGCAGTGGTACAGGGGAAGAGACCCAGTACTTC
.,.,TRBV6-5,TRBJ1-3,CASSYSTGAGNTIYF,TGTGCCAGCAGTTACTCTACGGGGGCTGGAAACACCATATATTTT
.,TRBD1,TRBV5-6,TRBJ1-1,CASSPGDRRVEAFF,TGTGCCAGCAGCCCAGGGGACAGGCGGGTTGAAGCTTTCTTT
.,TRBD1,TRBV5-1,TRBJ2-7,CASSLGDRVRYEQYF,TGCGCCAGCAGCTTGGGGGACAGGGTAAGATACGAGCAGTACTTC
.,TRBD2,TRBV10-1,TRBJ2-3,CASSRQLADTQYF,TGCGCCAGCAGTCGGCAACTAGCGGATACGCAGTATTTT
few,.,TRBV7-6,TRBJ2-5,CASSSPRGLQETQYF,TGTGCCAGCAGCTCACCCAGGGGCCTACAAGAGACCCAGTACTTC
.,.,TRBV30,TRBJ2-2,CGRLNGENAGELFF,TGTGGTCGGCTGAACGGAGAGAACGCCGGGGAGCTGTTTTTT
medium-sized,.,TRBV6-5,TRBJ1-1,CASSYSEVTEAFF,TGTGCCAGCAGTTACTCGGAGGTCACTGAAGCTTTCTTT
.,.,TRBV7-2,TRBJ2-1,CASSLDAGYNEQFF,TGTGCCAGCAGCTTAGACGCAGGGTACAATGAGCAGTTCTTC
.,TRBD2,TRBV30,TRBJ2-5,CAWSGGGETQYF,TGTGCCTGGAGCGGCGGGGGGGAGACCCAGTACTTC
.,TRBD2,TRBV5-1,TRBJ2-3,CASSWGLAGALTQYF,TGCGCCAGCAGCTGGGGACTAGCGGGAGCTCTTACGCAGTATTTT
.,TRBD1,TRBV7-8,TRBJ2-7,CASSPTGTGAEQYF,TGTGCCAGCAGCCCAACCGGGACAGGGGCCGAGCAGTACTTC
.,TRBD1,TRBV9,TRBJ2-5,CASSADRGDETQYF,TGTGCCAGCAGCGCCGACAGGGGAGATGAGACCCAGTACTTC
.,.,TRBV4-3,TRBJ1-5,CASSQVWGDSNQPQHF,TGCGCCAGCAGCCAAGTCTGGGGGGATAGCAATCAGCCCCAGCATTTT
.,.,TRBV19,TRBJ1-2,CASSIRYGYTF,TGTGCCAGTAGTATACGTTATGGCTACACCTTC
.,TRBD2,TRBV7-2,TRBJ2-7,CASSSDSGRTYEQYF,TGTGCCAGCAGCTCGGATAGCGGGAGGACCTACGAGCAGTACTTC
.,.,TRBV5-4,TRBJ2-2,CASSSQGNTGELFF,TGTGCCAGCAGTTCACAGGGGAACACCGGGGAGCTGTTTTTT
.,TRBD1,TRBV4-3,TRBJ1-2,CASSQEGQGVAYGYTF,TGCGCCAGCAGCCAAGAAGGACAGGGGGTCGCCTATGGCTACACCTTC
once,TRBD1,TRBV7-6,TRBJ2-5,CASSPGQGSFETQYF,TGTGCCAGCAGCCCAGGACAGGGGTCTTTTGAGACCCAGTACTTC
.,.,TRBV7-9,TRBJ2-7,CSSSPQGNEQYF,TGTTCCAGCAGTCCTCAGGGGAACGAGCAGTACTTC
.,.,TRBV9,TRBJ1-5,CASSVGRGRAHQPQHF,TGTGCCAGCAGCGTAGGTCGCGGCAGGGCCCATCAGCCCCAGCATTTT
.,.,TRBV11-2,TRBJ2-7,CASSPIGGMRSYEQYF,TGTGCCAGCAGCCCCATTGGGGGGATGCGCTCCTACGAGCAGTACTTC
.,.,TRBV5-6,TRBJ2-5,CASSRTEQETQYF,TGTGCCAGCAGCCGGACAGAGCAGGAGACCCAGTACTTC
.,.,TRBV7-6,TRBJ2-7,CASSLGGGF,TGTGCCAGCAGCTTAGGGGGAGGTTTC
.,TRBD1,TRBV25-1,TRBJ2-1,CASSAGGQGINEQFF,TGTGCCAGCAGTGCCGGGGGACAGGGGATCAATGAGCAGTTCTTC
.,.,TRBV11-2,TRBJ2-7,CASSLEARAEQYF,TGTGCCAGCAGCTTAGAGGCCAGGGCCGAGCAGTACTTC
once,.,TRBV5-1,TRBJ2-2,CASSLSGNTGELFF,TGCGCCAGCAGCTTGTCCGGGAACACCGGGGAGCTGTTTTTT
.,.,TRBV7-9,TRBJ2-7,CASSFSSESSYEQYF,TGTGCCAGCAGCTTCTCGAGCGAATCCTCCTACGAGCAGTACTTC
.,TRBD1,TRBV11-2,TRBJ2-7,CASSLGTGTGYEQYF,TGTGCCAGCAGCTTAGGGACAGGTACTGGCTACGAGCAGTACTTC
.,.,TRBV21-1,TRBJ2-2,CASSSHGGNGGELFF,TGTGCCAGCAGTTCGCATGGGGGGAACGGCGGGGAGCTGTTTTTT
.,.,TRBV20-1,TRBJ2-3,CSASGADTQYF,TGCAGTGCTTCCGGAGCAGATACGCAGTATTTT
.,.,TRBV7-2,TRBJ2-7,CASSARDFLYEQYF,TGTGCCAGCAGCGCAAGGGACTTCCTCTACGAGCAGTACTTC
.,.,TRBV19,TRBJ1-1,CASPRGGAQDTEAFF,TGTGCCAGTCCTCGGGGGGGGGCTCAGGACACTGAAGCTTTCTTT
.,.,TRBV11-2,TRBJ2-7,CASSFSGEQYF,TGTGCCAGCAGCTTCTCGGGGGAGCAGTACTTC
.,.,TRBV4-3,TRBJ1-1,CASSQERGLLNTEAFF,TGCGCCAGCAGCCAAGAGCGGGGTTTGTTGAACACTGAAGCTTTCTTT
once,.,TRBV9,TRBJ2-7,CASTQGDMQARGEQYF,TGTGCCAGCACCCAAGGAGATATGCAGGCCCGGGGGGAGCAGTACTTC
.,.,TRBV19,TRBJ2-4,CASSSQGGNNIQYF,TGTGCCAGTAGTTCCCAAGGGGGAAACAACATTCAGTACTTC